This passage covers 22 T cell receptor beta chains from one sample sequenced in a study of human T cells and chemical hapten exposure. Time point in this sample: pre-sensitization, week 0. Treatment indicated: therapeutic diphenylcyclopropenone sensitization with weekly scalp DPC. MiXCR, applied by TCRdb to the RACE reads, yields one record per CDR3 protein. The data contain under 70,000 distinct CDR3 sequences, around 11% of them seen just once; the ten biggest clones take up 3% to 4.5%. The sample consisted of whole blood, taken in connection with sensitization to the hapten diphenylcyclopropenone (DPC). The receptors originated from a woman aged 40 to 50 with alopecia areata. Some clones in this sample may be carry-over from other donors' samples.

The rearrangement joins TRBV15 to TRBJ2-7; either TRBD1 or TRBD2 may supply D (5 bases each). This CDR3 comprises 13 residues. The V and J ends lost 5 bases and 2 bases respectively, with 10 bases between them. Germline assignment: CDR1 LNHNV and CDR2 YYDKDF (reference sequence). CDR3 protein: CATSRWGTYEQYF. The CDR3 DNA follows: TGTGCCACCAGCCGATGGGGGACCTACGAGCAGTACTTC.

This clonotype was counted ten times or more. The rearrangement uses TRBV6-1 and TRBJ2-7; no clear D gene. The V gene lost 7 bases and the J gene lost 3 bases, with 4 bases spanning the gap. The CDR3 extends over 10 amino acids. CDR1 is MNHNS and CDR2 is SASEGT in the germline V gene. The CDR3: CASKGYEQYF. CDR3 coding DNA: TGTGCCAGCAAGGGCTACGAGCAGTACTTC.

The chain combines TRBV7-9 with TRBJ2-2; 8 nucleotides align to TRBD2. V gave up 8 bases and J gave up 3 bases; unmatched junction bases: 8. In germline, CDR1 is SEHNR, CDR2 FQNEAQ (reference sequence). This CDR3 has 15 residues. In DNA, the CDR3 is TGTGCCAGCCCCCCGGGGGGGCAGGACACCGGGGAGCTGTTTTTT. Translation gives CASPPGGQDTGELFF.

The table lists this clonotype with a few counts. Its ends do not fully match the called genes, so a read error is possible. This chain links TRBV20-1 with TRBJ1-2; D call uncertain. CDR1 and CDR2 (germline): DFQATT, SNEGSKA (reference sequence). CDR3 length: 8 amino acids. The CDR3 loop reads CSARDAPF. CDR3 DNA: TGCAGTGCTAGAGACGCCCCATTC.

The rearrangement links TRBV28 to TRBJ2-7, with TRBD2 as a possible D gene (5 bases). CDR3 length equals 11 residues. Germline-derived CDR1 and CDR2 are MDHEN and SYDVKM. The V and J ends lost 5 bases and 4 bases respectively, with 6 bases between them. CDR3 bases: TGTGCCAGCAGTGAGGGTTACGAGCAGTACTTC. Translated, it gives CASSEGYEQYF. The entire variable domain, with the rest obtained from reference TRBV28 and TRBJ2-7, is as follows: DVKVTQSSRYLVKRTGEKVFLECVQDMDHENMFWYRQDPGLGLRLIYFSYDVKMKEKGDIPEGYSVSREKKERFSLILESASTNQTSMYLCASSEGYEQYFGPGTRLTVT.

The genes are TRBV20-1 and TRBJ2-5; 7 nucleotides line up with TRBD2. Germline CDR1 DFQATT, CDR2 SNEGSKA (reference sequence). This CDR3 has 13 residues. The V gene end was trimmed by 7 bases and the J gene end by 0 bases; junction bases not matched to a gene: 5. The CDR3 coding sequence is TGCAGTGAGGCGGGAGAGGACCAAGAGACCCAGTACTTC. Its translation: CSEAGEDQETQYF.

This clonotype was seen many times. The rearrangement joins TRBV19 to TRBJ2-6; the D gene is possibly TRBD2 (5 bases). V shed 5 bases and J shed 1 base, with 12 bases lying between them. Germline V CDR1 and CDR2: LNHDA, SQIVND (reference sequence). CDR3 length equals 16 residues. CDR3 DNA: TGTGCCAGTAGTGGGAGAAGGACTTCTGGGGCCAACGTCCTGACTTTC. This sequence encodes CASSGRRTSGANVLTF.

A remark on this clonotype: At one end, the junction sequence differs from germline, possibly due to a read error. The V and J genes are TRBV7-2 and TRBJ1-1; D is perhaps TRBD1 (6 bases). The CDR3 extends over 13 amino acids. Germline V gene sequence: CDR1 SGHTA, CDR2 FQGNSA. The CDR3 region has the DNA TGTGCCTGCAGCCCGGACAGGAACACTGAAGCTTTCTTT. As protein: CACSPDRNTEAFF. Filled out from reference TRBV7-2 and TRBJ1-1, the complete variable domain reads GAGVSQSPSNKVTEKGKDVELRCDPISGHTALYWYRQSLGQGLEFLIYFQGNSAPDKSGLPSDRFSAERTGGSVSTLTIQRTQQEDSAVYLCACSPDRNTEAFFGQGTRLTVV.

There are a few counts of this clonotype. CDR3 protein: CAVGRGTTFYEQYF. In nucleotides, the CDR3 is TGTGCCGTCGGAAGGGGGACGACGTTCTACGAGCAGTACTTC. The chain employs TRBV28 and TRBJ2-7; possible D gene TRBD1, 6 bases. Trimming left V 11 bases short and J 3 bases short, with 20 bases between. Per germline, CDR1 MDHEN and CDR2 SYDVKM. CDR3 length: 14 residues. Looking up the rest from reference TRBV28 and TRBJ2-7 gives the full variable domain: DVKVTQSSRYLVKRTGEKVFLECVQDMDHENMFWYRQDPGLGLRLIYFSYDVKMKEKGDIPEGYSVSREKKERFSLILESASTNQTSMYLCAVGRGTTFYEQYFGPGTRLTVT.

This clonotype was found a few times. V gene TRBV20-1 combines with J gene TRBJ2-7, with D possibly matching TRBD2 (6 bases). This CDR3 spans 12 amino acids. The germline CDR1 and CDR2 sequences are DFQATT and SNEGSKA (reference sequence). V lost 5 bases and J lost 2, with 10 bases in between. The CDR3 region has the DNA TGCAGTGCTCCGGAGGGCCCCTACGAGCAGTACTTC. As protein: CSAPEGPYEQYF.

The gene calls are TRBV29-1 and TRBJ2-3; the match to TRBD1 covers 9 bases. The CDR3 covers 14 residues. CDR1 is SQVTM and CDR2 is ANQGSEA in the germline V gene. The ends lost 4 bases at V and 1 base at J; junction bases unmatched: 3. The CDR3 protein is CSVGDRGGTDTQYF. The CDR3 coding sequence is TGCAGCGTTGGTGACAGGGGGGGCACAGATACGCAGTATTTT.

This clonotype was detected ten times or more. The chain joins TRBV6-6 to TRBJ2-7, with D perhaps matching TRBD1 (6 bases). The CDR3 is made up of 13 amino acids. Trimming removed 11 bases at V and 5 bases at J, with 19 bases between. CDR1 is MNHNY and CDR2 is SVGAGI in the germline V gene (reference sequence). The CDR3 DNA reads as TGTGCCGGGCGCAGGGGAGTAGGCGACGAGCAGTACTTC. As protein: CAGRRGVGDEQYF.

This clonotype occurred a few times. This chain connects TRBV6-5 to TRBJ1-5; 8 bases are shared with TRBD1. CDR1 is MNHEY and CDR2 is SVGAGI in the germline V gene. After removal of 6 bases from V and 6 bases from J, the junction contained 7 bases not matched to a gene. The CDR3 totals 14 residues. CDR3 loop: CASRHRGGSQPQHF. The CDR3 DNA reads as TGTGCCAGCAGACACAGGGGGGGGAGTCAGCCCCAGCATTTT.

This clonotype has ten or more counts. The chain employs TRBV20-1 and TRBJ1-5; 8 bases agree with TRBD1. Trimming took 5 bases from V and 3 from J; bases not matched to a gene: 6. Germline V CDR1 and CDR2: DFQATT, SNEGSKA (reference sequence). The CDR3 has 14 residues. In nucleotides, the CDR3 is TGCAGTGCTTCGGACAGGGCGTTCAATCAGCCCCAGCATTTT. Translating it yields CSASDRAFNQPQHF.

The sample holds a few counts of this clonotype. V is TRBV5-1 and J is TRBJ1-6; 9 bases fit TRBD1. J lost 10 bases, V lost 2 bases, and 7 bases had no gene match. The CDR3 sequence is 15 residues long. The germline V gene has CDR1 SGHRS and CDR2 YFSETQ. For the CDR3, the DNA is TGCGCCAGCAGCTTAAAGGGACAGGGAGGCTCACCCCTCCACTTT. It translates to CASSLKGQGGSPLHF.

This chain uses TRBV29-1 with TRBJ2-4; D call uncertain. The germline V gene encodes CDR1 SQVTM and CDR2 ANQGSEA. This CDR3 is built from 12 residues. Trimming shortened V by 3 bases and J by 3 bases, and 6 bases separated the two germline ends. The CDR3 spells CSVETIKNIQYF. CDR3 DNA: TGCAGCGTTGAGACAATCAAAAACATTCAGTACTTC.

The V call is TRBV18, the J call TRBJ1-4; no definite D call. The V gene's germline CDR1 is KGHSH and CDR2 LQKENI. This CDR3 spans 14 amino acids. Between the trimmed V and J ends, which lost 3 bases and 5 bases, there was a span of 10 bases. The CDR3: CASSPRVSNEKLFF. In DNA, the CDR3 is TGTGCCAGCTCACCCCGGGTTTCGAATGAAAAACTGTTTTTT.

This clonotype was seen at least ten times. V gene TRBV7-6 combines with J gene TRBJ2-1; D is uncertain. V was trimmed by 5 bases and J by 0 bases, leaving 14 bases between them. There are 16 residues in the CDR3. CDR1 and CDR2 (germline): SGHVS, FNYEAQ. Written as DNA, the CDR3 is TGTGCCAGCAGCCTGAATCAGTGGGTCTCCTACAATGAGCAGTTCTTC. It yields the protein CASSLNQWVSYNEQFF.

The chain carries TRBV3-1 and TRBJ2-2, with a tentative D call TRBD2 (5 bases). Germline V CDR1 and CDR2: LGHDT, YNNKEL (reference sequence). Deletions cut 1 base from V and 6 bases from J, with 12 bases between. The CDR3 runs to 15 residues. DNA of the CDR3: TGTGCCAGCAGCCAAGGGGAGCTACGAGCCGGGGAGCTGTTTTTT. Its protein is CASSQGELRAGELFF.

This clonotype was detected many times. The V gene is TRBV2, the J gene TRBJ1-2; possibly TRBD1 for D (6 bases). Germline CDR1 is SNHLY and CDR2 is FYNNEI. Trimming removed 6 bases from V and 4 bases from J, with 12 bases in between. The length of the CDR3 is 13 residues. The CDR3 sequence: CASRGTGTYGYTF. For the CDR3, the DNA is TGTGCCAGCAGGGGAACAGGGACCTATGGCTACACCTTC.

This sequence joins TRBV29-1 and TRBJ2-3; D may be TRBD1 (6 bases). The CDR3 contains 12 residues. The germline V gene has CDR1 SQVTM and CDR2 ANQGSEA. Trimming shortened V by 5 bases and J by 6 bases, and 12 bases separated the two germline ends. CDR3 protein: CSVSTGPDTQYF. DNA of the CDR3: TGCAGCGTTTCGACAGGTCCGGATACGCAGTATTTT.

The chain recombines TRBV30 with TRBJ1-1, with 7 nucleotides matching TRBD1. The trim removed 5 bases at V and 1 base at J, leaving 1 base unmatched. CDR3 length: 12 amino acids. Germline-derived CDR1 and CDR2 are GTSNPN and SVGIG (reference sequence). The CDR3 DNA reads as TGTGCCTGGGGGACAGCGAACACTGAAGCTTTCTTT. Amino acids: CAWGTANTEAFF.